This entry lists 5 T cell receptor beta chains sequenced from one sample in a study of T-cell reconstitution after alpha-beta-depleted transplantation in children. Using unique molecular identifiers, the investigators prepared the TCRbeta library. TCRdb analysed the PCR reads with MiXCR anew, one entry per CDR3 protein. The data hold about 440,000 distinct CDR3 sequences, with over 40% observed a single time. The sequencing used PBMCs, collected before TCRalphabeta/CD19-depleted stem cell transplant. The receptors here all came from a girl aged 2-10 years with aplastic anemia, due to receive a stem cell transplant.

The genes are TRBV20-1 and TRBJ2-1, with 8 bases that match TRBD2. J lost 7 bases, V lost 3 bases, and 8 bases had no gene match. The germline gives CDR1 DFQATT, CDR2 SNEGSKA (reference sequence). CDR3 length: 14 amino acids. The CDR3 nucleotides are TGCAGTGCTAGCCGACTAGCGATAAGAAATGAGCAGTTCTTC. This gives the protein CSASRLAIRNEQFF.

The table lists this clonotype with a few counts. The chain has TRBV25-1 and TRBJ1-1; perhaps TRBD1 as D (5 bases). The V gene's germline CDR1 is MGHDK and CDR2 SYGVNS. The CDR3 spans 16 residues. The V end was cut by 8 bases, the J end by 1 base, with 20 bases between. In DNA form, the CDR3 reads TGTGCCAGCCATCCCGGGACTTTCGTATCGAACACTGAAGCTTTCTTT. Its protein is CASHPGTFVSNTEAFF.

This clonotype was counted a few times. The genes are TRBV15 and TRBJ2-1, with D possibly being TRBD2 (6 bases). Germline CDR1 LNHNV, CDR2 YYDKDF (reference sequence). The CDR3 sequence is 16 residues long. The germline V and J ends were trimmed by 8 bases and 3 bases, with 20 bases remaining between them. This CDR3 reads CATDGPGVGFYNEQFF. The CDR3 region has the DNA TGTGCCACCGACGGTCCGGGAGTAGGGTTCTACAATGAGCAGTTCTTC.

Concerning this clonotype: A much larger clone lies a single base off, so this may be a read error. The gene calls are TRBV7-3 and TRBJ2-7; 7 bases map to TRBD1. This CDR3 has 13 amino acids. Per the germline V gene, CDR1 is SGHTA and CDR2 is FQGTGA. J gave up 3 bases and V 5 bases, and 4 bases lay outside the gene matches. The CDR3 is CASSHGTDYEQYF. CDR3 in DNA: TGTGCCAGCAGCCACGGGACAGACTACGAGCAGTACTTC.

The V gene is TRBV23-1, the J gene TRBJ2-7; D not resolved. TRBV23-1 is an ORF, and what it does is uncertain. The CDR3 consists of 14 residues. V shed 3 bases and J shed 6 bases, with 15 bases lying between them. CDR3 nucleotide sequence: TGCGCCAGCAGTCATTCCAAGGGCAACCGCGAGCAGTACTTC. This gives the protein CASSHSKGNREQYF.